The 2 T cell receptor beta chains listed next were all sequenced from one sample in a study of T cells in women clearing cervical HPV infection (dated by TCRdb to 2016 to 2019). To prepare the library, the immunoSEQ multiplex PCR assay was applied. TCRdb mirrors the immuneACCESS table, restricted to in-frame sequences. Some clones are absent from its copies; in checked studies, under half trace to an unresolved V gene, and the reason for the others is unknown. The sample table holds 11,000 or so clones. The ten most abundant clones make up around 21% of the sample. The sequencing input was blood buffy coat. The receptors originated from a woman between 18 and 70 years old with a cervical HPV16 infection that either progressed to CIN3+ or cleared (not recorded which).

Partial CDR3 DNA: TGTGCCAGCAGTCAAGAGGTCGGGGAG. Translation gives CASSQEVGE. The entire CDR3 reads CASSQEVGELFF. The rearrangement links TRBV6-1 to TRBJ2-2; D is unclear. The missing CDR3 end, 3 residues past where the read stops, is filled in from the germline J gene. Between the trimmed V and J ends, which lost 5 bases and 7 bases, there was a span of 8 bases. Per germline, CDR1 MNHNS and CDR2 SASEGT. This CDR3 contains 12 residues.

This clone is medium-sized (0.01 to 0.1%) by frequency. The sequenced fragment ends 3 residues before the CDR3 boundary, so the rest is inferred from the germline J gene. The chain has TRBV24-1 and TRBJ2-3, with TRBD2 matching over 8 bases. The CDR3 runs to 15 residues. Per the germline V gene, CDR1 is KGHDR and CDR2 is SFDVKD. With 5 bases clipped from V and 3 bases from J, the junction kept 6 bases outside the gene matches. CDR3 sequence: CATSVPGGPTDTQYF. Incomplete CDR3 DNA: TGTGCCACCAGTGTACCGGGGGGGCCGACAGATACG.